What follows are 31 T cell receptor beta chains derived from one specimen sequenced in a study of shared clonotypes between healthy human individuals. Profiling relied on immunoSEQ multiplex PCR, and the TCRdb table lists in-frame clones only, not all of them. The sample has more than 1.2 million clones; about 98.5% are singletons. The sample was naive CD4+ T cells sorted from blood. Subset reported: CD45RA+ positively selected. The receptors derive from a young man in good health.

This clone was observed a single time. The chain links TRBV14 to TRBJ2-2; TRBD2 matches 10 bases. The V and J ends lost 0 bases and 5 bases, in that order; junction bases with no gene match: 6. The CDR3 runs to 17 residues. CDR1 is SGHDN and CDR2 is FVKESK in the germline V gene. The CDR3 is CASSQDLLAGDTGELFF. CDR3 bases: TGTGCCAGCAGCCAAGATCTGCTAGCGGGAGATACCGGGGAGCTGTTTTTT.

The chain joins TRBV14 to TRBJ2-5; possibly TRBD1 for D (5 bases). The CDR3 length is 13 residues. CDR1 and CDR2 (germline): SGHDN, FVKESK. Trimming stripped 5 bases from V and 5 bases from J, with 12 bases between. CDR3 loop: CASSVRERETQYF. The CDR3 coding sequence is TGTGCCAGCAGCGTCAGGGAAAGGGAGACCCAGTACTTC.

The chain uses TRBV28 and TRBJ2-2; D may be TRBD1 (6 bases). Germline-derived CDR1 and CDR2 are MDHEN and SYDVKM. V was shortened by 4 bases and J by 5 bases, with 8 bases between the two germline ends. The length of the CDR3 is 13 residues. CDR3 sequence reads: CASSSRGTGELFF. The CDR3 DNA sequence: TGTGCCAGCAGTTCCAGGGGTACCGGGGAGCTGTTTTTT.

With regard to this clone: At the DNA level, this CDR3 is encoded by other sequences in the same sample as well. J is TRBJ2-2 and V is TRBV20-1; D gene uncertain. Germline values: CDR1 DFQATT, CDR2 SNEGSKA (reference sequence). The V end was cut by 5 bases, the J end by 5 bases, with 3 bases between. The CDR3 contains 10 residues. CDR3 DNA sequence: TGCAGTGCTTATACCGGGGAGCTGTTTTTT. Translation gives CSAYTGELFF.

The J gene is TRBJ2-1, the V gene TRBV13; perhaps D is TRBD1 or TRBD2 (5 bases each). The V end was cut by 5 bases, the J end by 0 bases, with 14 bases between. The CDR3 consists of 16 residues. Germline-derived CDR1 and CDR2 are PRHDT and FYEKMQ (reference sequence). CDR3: CASSRPGPSSYNEQFF. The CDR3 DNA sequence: TGTGCCAGCAGCCGCCCGGGACCGAGCTCCTACAATGAGCAGTTCTTC.

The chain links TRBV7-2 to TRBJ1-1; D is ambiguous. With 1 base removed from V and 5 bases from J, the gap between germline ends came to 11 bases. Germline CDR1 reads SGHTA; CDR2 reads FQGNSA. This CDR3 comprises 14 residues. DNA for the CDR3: TGTGCCAGCAGCTTAGAGGAACTTTCTACTGAAGCTTTCTTT. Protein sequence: CASSLEELSTEAFF. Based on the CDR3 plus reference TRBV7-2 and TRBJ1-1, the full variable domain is GAGVSQSPSNKVTEKGKDVELRCDPISGHTALYWYRQSLGQGLEFLIYFQGNSAPDKSGLPSDRFSAERTGGSVSTLTIQRTQQEDSAVYLCASSLEELSTEAFFGQGTRLTVV.

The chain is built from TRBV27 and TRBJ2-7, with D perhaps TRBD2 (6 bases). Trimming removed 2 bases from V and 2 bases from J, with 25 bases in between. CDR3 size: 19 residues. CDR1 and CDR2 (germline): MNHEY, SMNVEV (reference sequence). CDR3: CASSLMFRAEGPGAYEQYF. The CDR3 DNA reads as TGTGCCAGCAGTTTAATGTTTCGGGCGGAGGGACCCGGGGCCTACGAGCAGTACTTC.

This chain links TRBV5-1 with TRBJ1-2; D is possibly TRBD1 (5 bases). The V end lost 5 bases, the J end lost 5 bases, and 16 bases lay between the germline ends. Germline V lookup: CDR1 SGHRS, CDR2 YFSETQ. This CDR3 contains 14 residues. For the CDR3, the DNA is TGCGCCAGCAGGCCGGAAATGACAGAGTATGGCTACACCTTC. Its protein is CASRPEMTEYGYTF. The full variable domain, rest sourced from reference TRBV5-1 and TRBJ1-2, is KAGVTQTPRYLIKTRGQQVTLSCSPISGHRSVSWYQQTPGQGLQFLFEYFSETQRNKGNFPGRFSGRQFSNSRSEMNVSTLELGDSALYLCASRPEMTEYGYTFGSGTRLTVV.

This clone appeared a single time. This CDR3 is CASSLFLVPGLAGGVQETQYF. For the CDR3, the DNA is TGCGCCAGCAGCTTGTTTTTGGTTCCGGGACTAGCGGGAGGAGTCCAAGAGACCCAGTACTTC. The chain employs TRBV5-1 and TRBJ2-5, with 15 bases fitting TRBD2. Germline CDR1 and CDR2: SGHRS and YFSETQ. This CDR3 region has 21 residues. The trim removed 1 base at V and 1 base at J, leaving 14 bases unmatched.

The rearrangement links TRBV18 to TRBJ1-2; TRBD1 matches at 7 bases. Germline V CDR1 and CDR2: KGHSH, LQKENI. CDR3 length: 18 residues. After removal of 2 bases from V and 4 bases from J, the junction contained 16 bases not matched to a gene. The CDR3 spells CASSPRVVDRAASYGYTF. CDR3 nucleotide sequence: TGTGCCAGCTCACCAAGGGTCGTAGACAGGGCAGCGTCCTATGGCTACACCTTC.

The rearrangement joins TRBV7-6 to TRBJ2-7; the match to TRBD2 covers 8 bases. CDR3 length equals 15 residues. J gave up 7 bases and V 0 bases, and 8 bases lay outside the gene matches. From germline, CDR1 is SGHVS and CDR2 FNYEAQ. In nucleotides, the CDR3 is TGTGCCAGCAGCTTAGCGGGACTAGGTCTCGATGAGCAGTACTTC. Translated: CASSLAGLGLDEQYF.

The CDR3 nucleotides read TGTGCCAGCTCACCTCTTTGGGGGGGCACTACAGATACGCAGTATTTT. It translates to CASSPLWGGTTDTQYF. The rearrangement links TRBV18 to TRBJ2-3; D is perhaps TRBD2 (7 bases). The CDR3 totals 16 residues. With 3 bases removed from V and 3 bases from J, the gap between germline ends came to 16 bases. Germline V gives CDR1 KGHSH, CDR2 LQKENI.

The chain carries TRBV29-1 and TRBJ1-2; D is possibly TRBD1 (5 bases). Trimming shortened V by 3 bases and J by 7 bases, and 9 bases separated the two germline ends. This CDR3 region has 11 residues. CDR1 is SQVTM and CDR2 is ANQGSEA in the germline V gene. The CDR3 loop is CSVEGRGGYTF. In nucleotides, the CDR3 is TGCAGCGTTGAGGGGAGGGGTGGCTACACCTTC.

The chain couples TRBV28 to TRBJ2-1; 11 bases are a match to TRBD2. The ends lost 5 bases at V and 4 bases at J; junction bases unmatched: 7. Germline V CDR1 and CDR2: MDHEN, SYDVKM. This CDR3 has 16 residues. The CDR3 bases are TGTGCCAGCAGTACCACTACTAGCGGGAGTTACAATGAGCAGTTCTTC. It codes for CASSTTTSGSYNEQFF. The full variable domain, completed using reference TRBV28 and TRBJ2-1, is DVKVTQSSRYLVKRTGEKVFLECVQDMDHENMFWYRQDPGLGLRLIYFSYDVKMKEKGDIPEGYSVSREKKERFSLILESASTNQTSMYLCASSTTTSGSYNEQFFGPGTRLTVL.

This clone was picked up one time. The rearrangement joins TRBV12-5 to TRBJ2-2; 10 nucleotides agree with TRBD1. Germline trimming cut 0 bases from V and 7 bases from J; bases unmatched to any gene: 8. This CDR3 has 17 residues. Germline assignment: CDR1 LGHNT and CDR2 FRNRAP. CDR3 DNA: TGTGCTAGTGGTTTGGTACAGGGACAGGGGTTTATCGGGGAGCTGTTTTTT. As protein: CASGLVQGQGFIGELFF.

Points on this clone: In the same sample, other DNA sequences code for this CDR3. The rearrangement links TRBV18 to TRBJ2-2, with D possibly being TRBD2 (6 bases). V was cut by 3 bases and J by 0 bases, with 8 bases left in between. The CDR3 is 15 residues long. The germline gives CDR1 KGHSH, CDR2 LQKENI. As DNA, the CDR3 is TGTGCCAGCTCACCCCGGGACTCGAACACCGGGGAGCTGTTTTTT. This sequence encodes CASSPRDSNTGELFF.

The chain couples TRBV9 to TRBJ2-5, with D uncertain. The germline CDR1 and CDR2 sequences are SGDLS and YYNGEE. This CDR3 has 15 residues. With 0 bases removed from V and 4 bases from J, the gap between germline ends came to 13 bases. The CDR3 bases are TGTGCCAGCAGCGTAGCCAATATCATGGGAGAGACCCAGTACTTC. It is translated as CASSVANIMGETQYF.

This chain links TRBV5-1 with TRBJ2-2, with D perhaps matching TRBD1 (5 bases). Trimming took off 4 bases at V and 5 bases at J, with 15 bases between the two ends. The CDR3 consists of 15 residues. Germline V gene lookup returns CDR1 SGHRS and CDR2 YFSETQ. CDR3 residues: CASSTARVGTGELFF. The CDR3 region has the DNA TGCGCCAGCAGCACCGCCAGGGTTGGGACCGGGGAGCTGTTTTTT.

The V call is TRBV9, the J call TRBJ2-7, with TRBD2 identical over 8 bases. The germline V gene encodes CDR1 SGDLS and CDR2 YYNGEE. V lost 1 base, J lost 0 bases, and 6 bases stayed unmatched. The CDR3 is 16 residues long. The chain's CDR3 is CASSVYDSGSSYEQYF. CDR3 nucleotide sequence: TGTGCCAGCAGCGTATATGACAGCGGGAGCTCCTACGAGCAGTACTTC.

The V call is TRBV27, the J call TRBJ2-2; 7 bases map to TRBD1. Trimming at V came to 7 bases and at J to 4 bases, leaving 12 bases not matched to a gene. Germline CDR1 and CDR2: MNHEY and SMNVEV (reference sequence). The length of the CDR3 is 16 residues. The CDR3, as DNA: TGTGCCAGCAAAGAGTTGTCACAGGGGCCCACCGGGGAGCTGTTTTTT. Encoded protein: CASKELSQGPTGELFF.

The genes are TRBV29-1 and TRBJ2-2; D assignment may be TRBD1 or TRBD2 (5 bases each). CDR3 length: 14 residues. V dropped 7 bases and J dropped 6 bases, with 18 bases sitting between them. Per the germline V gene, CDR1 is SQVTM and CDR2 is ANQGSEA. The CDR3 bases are TGCAGCGGATCTCTAGGGACGGCCTCCGGGGAGCTGTTTTTT. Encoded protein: CSGSLGTASGELFF.

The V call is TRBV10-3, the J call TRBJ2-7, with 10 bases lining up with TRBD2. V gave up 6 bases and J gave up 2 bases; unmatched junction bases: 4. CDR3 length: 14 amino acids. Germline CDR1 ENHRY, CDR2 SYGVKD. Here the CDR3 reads CAIRDLAGAYEQYF. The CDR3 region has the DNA TGTGCCATCAGGGACCTAGCGGGAGCCTACGAGCAGTACTTC.

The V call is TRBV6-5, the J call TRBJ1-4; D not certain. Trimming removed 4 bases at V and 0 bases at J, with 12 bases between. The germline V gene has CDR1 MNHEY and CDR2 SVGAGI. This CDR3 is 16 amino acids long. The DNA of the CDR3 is TGTGCCAGCAGTTGGCAGGCCCGCACAACTAATGAAAAACTGTTTTTT. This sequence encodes CASSWQARTTNEKLFF.

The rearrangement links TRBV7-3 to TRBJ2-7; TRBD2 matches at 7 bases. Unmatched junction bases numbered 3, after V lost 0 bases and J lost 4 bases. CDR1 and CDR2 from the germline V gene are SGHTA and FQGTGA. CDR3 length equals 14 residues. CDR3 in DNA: TGTGCCAGCAGCTTAACGGCGGGAGCGTACGAGCAGTACTTC. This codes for CASSLTAGAYEQYF.

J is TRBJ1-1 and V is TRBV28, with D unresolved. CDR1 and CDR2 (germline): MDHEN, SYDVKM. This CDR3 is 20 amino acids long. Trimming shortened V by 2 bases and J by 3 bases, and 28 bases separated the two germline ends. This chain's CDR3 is CASSLARLGRVGIKDTEAFF. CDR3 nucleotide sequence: TGTGCCAGCAGTTTAGCCCGGCTTGGCCGGGTTGGAATCAAGGACACTGAAGCTTTCTTT.

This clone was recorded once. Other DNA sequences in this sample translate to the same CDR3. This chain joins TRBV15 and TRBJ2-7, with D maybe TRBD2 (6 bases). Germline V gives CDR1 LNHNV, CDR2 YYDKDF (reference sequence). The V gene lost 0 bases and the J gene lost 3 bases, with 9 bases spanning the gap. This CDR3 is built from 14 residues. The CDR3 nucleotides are TGTGCCACCAGCAGAGATTTGGGGGGCTACGAGCAGTACTTC. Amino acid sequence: CATSRDLGGYEQYF.

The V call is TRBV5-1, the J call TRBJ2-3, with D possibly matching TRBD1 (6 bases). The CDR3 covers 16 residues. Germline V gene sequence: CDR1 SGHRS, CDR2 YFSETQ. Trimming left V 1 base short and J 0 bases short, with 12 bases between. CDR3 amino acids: CASSLIGQMSTDTQYF. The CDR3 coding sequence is TGCGCCAGCAGCTTGATCGGACAGATGAGCACAGATACGCAGTATTTT.

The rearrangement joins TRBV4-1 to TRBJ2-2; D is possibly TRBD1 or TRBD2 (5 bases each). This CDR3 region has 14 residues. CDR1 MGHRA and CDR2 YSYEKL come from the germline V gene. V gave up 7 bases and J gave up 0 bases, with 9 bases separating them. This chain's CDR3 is CASTWDPNTGELFF. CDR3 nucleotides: TGCGCCAGCACTTGGGACCCGAACACCGGGGAGCTGTTTTTT.

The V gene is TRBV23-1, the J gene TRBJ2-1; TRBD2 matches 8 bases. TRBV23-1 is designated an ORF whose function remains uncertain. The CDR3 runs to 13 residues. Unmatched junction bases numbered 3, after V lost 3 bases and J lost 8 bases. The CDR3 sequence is CASSQAGGHEQFF. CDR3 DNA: TGCGCCAGCAGTCAGGCGGGGGGCCATGAGCAGTTCTTC.

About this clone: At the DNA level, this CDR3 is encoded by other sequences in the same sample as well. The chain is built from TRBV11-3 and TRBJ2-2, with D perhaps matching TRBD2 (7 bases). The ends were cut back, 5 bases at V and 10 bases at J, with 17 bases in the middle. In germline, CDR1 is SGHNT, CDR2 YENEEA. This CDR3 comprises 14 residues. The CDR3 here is CASSARTGGAELFF. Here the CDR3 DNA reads TGTGCCAGCAGCGCCAGGACGGGGGGCGCGGAGCTGTTTTTT.

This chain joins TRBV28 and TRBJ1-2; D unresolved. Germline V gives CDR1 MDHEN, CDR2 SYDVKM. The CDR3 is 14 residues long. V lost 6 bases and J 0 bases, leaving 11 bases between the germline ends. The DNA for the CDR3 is TGTGCCAGCAGGCCCGGTGGAACTAACTATGGCTACACCTTC. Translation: CASRPGGTNYGYTF.